This is a list of T cell receptor beta chains from one sample in a study of healthy donors' naive CD4 and CD8 T cells. TCRdb called the reads again in MiXCR, with one record for every CDR3 protein. The repertoire consists of roughly 200,000 distinct CDR3 sequences, with around 80% occurring once and the leading ten covering roughly 2.4%. Sequenced: naive CD4+ and CD8+ T cells sorted from blood, pooled from several donors. The receptors were sampled from a pool of human donors in good health; the sample pools cells from several healthy donors. The CDR3 runs from the conserved cysteine through the conserved F or W. Each record gives: J gene, V gene, D gene, clone size, CDR3 DNA, CDR3 protein. A D gene is named only where the DNA matches it firmly. A row's size may be missing; if present it is once, few, many or a size class.

j_call: TRBJ2-1
v_call: TRBV29-1
d_call: TRBD2
clone_size: NA
cdr3_nt: TGCAGCGTTGGGAGCGGGAGCAACCGCAATGAGCAGTTCTTC
cdr3_aa: CSVGSGSNRNEQFF

j_call: TRBJ2-7
v_call: TRBV29-1
d_call: TRBD1
clone_size: few
cdr3_nt: TGCAGCGTTGGCGGGACAGGGGGCTACGAGCAGTACTTC
cdr3_aa: CSVGGTGGYEQYF

j_call: TRBJ2-1
v_call: TRBV29-1
d_call: TRBD2
clone_size: NA
cdr3_nt: TGCAGCGTTGAACTCTGGGGAGGCGGGAGTTCCTACAATGAGCAGTTCTTC
cdr3_aa: CSVELWGGGSSYNEQFF

j_call: TRBJ2-7
v_call: TRBV6-5
d_call: TRBD1
clone_size: NA
cdr3_nt: TGTGCCAGCAGTTACCCATACGACAGGGTTTGCGAGCAGTACTTC
cdr3_aa: CASSYPYDRVCEQYF

j_call: TRBJ2-1
v_call: TRBV27
d_call: NA
clone_size: NA
cdr3_nt: TGTGCCATCAGTGAGTCCCGGGACTTTTCCAACTTC
cdr3_aa: CAISESRDFSNF

j_call: TRBJ1-1
v_call: TRBV6-5
d_call: TRBD1
clone_size: once
cdr3_nt: TGTGCCAGCAGTTACGTCAGAATCGGGACAGGGGAAAACACTGAAGCTTTCTTT
cdr3_aa: CASSYVRIGTGENTEAFF

j_call: TRBJ2-5
v_call: TRBV29-1
d_call: TRBD2
clone_size: NA
cdr3_nt: TGCAGCGTACGGACTAGCCAAGAGACCCAGTACTTC
cdr3_aa: CSVRTSQETQYF

j_call: TRBJ2-1
v_call: TRBV19
d_call: TRBD1
clone_size: NA
cdr3_nt: TGTGCCAGTAGTAGGGACAGCCTAAACAATGAGCAGTTCTTC
cdr3_aa: CASSRDSLNNEQFF

j_call: TRBJ2-1
v_call: TRBV29-1
d_call: TRBD1
clone_size: NA
cdr3_nt: TGCAGCGTTGACAGGGGGCAATACAATGAGCAGTTCTTC
cdr3_aa: CSVDRGQYNEQFF

j_call: TRBJ1-1
v_call: TRBV11-2
d_call: NA
clone_size: few
cdr3_nt: TGTGCCAGCAGCTTAGTTTATGATAACACTGAAGCTTTCTTT
cdr3_aa: CASSLVYDNTEAFF

j_call: TRBJ2-1
v_call: TRBV29-1
d_call: TRBD1
clone_size: NA
cdr3_nt: TGCAGCGTGGGGACAGGGGCTACTACGGAGCAGTTCTTC
cdr3_aa: CSVGTGATTEQFF

j_call: TRBJ2-3
v_call: TRBV11-1
d_call: NA
clone_size: NA
cdr3_nt: TGTGCCAGCAGCTTAAGTAGCGGAGGCGGAGATACGCAGTATTTT
cdr3_aa: CASSLSSGGGDTQYF

j_call: TRBJ1-3
v_call: TRBV12-3/TRBV12-4
d_call: TRBD1
clone_size: NA
cdr3_nt: TGTGCCAGCAGTTTAGTTTACAGGGGGCTTGTTGACACCATATATTTT
cdr3_aa: CASSLVYRGLVDTIYF

j_call: TRBJ1-6
v_call: TRBV20-1
d_call: TRBD1
clone_size: NA
cdr3_nt: TGCAGTGCTAGAACCAGGGGGCAAGCTCCGAATTCACCCCTCCACTTT
cdr3_aa: CSARTRGQAPNSPLHF